Following are 12 T cell receptor beta chains from one sample sequenced in a study of cytomegalovirus exposure and HLA in healthy donors. Profiled with immunoSEQ multiplex PCR; TCRdb holds only in-frame clones, not every one. The repertoire holds around 190,000 clones, with 81% as singletons. Sequences were obtained from PBMCs. These receptors came from a woman under 40 in good health and CMV-seronegative.

This clone was seen only once. The chain employs TRBV6-1 and TRBJ2-2; 11 nucleotides align to TRBD1. Germline lookup yields CDR1 MNHNS and CDR2 SASEGT. Trimming at V came to 5 bases and at J to 6 bases, leaving 5 bases not matched to a gene. The CDR3 covers 15 residues. The CDR3 DNA reads as TGTGCCAGCAGTTTGGACAGGGGGCTCGCCGGGGAGCTGTTTTTT. Its protein is CASSLDRGLAGELFF.

This clone turned up a few times. The V and J genes are TRBV10-1 and TRBJ2-7; D might be TRBD1 (5 bases). Looked up from germline, CDR1 is WNHNN and CDR2 is SYGVQD (reference sequence). Deletions cut 4 bases from V and 0 bases from J, with 10 bases between. CDR3 length: 14 residues. CDR3 coding DNA: TGCGCCAGCAGTGCAGGGCATAACTCCTACGAGCAGTACTTC. This translates into CASSAGHNSYEQYF.

The chain links TRBV5-1 to TRBJ1-3; TRBD1 aligns across 9 bases. The CDR3 sequence is 16 residues long. The trim removed 2 bases at V and 3 bases at J, leaving 6 bases unmatched. CDR1 and CDR2 (germline): SGHRS, YFSETQ. CDR3 bases: TGCGCCAGCAGCTTCTACACAGGGGGCAATGGAAACACCATATATTTT. The encoded protein is CASSFYTGGNGNTIYF.

The chain recombines TRBV5-4 with TRBJ2-3; TRBD2 aligns across 16 bases. Trimming at V came to 4 bases and at J to 0 bases, leaving 8 bases not matched to a gene. The germline V gene has CDR1 SGHNT and CDR2 YYREEE (reference sequence). The CDR3 loop spans 19 amino acids. The CDR3 sequence is CASSRGLAGGIVSTDTQYF. The CDR3 bases are TGTGCCAGCAGCCGGGGACTAGCGGGAGGGATCGTAAGCACAGATACGCAGTATTTT.

The rearrangement links TRBV28 to TRBJ1-5; 11 bases match TRBD1. This CDR3 has 19 amino acids. Germline V gene sequence: CDR1 MDHEN, CDR2 SYDVKM. Losses at the gene ends were 0 bases for V and 0 bases for J; bases not matched to a gene: 7. The CDR3: CASSLWDRGRVYSNQPQHF. The CDR3 bases are TGTGCCAGCAGTTTATGGGACAGGGGGCGCGTATATAGCAATCAGCCCCAGCATTTT.

The chain uses TRBV27 and TRBJ2-5, with TRBD2 as a possible D gene (6 bases). Trimming stripped 6 bases from V and 5 bases from J, with 19 bases between. Germline CDR1 and CDR2: MNHEY and SMNVEV (reference sequence). The CDR3 totals 15 residues. Written as DNA, the CDR3 is TGTGCCAGCAGACCTCCGGGACTCACTCGGGAGACCCAGTACTTC. Its translation: CASRPPGLTRETQYF.

This clone has only a few counts. In nucleotides, the CDR3 is TGTGCCAGCAGTGGGAACTATAAATACAGGGGGCGAATGGAGACCCAGTACTTC. Protein sequence: CASSGNYKYRGRMETQYF. J is TRBJ2-5 and V is TRBV6-1, with TRBD1 matching 9 bases. This CDR3 has 18 amino acids. J gave up 5 bases and V 4 bases, and 17 bases lay outside the gene matches. Germline V gene sequence: CDR1 MNHNS, CDR2 SASEGT.

This rearrangement joins TRBV28 to TRBJ1-6; 7 bases are a match to TRBD1. J was trimmed by 5 bases and V by 8 bases; bases with no gene match: 12. The germline CDR1 and CDR2 sequences are MDHEN and SYDVKM. CDR3 size: 16 residues. The CDR3 protein is CASYGLDRDHNSPLHF. The CDR3 DNA sequence: TGTGCCAGCTATGGCCTTGACAGGGATCATAATTCACCCCTCCACTTT.

This chain joins TRBV6-5 and TRBJ2-4; TRBD1 is a possible D gene (5 bases). Trimming stripped 5 bases from V and 3 bases from J, with 11 bases between. CDR1 and CDR2 (germline): MNHEY, SVGAGI. CDR3 length: 14 residues. The CDR3: CASSARTYKNIQYF. CDR3 coding DNA: TGTGCCAGCAGTGCCAGGACATACAAAAACATTCAGTACTTC.

The V and J genes are TRBV6-5 and TRBJ2-7; TRBD2 agrees at 8 bases. The CDR3 spans 14 residues. The junction had 7 bases not matched to a gene; V was cut back by 5 bases and J by 4 bases. CDR1 and CDR2 (germline): MNHEY, SVGAGI. CDR3 coding DNA: TGTGCCAGCAGTCGCGCAGCGGGGGAATACGAGCAGTACTTC. Amino acids: CASSRAAGEYEQYF.

The J gene is TRBJ1-1, the V gene TRBV18; D gene unclear. V was shortened by 2 bases and J by 1 base, with 14 bases between the two germline ends. In germline, CDR1 is KGHSH, CDR2 LQKENI. The CDR3 has 16 residues. The CDR3 DNA reads TGTGCCAGCTCACCAGGAAGGACTCCCCGGAACACTGAAGCTTTCTTT. Translation gives CASSPGRTPRNTEAFF. Using reference TRBV18 and TRBJ1-1 for the parts outside the CDR3, the full variable domain is NAGVMQNPRHLVRRRGQEARLRCSPMKGHSHVYWYRQLPEEGLKFMVYLQKENIIDESGMPKERFSAEFPKEGPSILRIQQVVRGDSAAYFCASSPGRTPRNTEAFFGQGTRLTVV.

The chain is built from TRBV7-2 and TRBJ2-7, with unresolved D. The length of the CDR3 is 12 residues. V lost 4 bases and J lost 2, with 6 bases in between. The germline V gene has CDR1 SGHTA and CDR2 FQGNSA. The CDR3 bases are TGTGCCAGCAGCTATCCTCCCTACGAGCAGTACTTC. Amino acids: CASSYPPYEQYF.